This record concerns one T cell receptor (beta chain) sequence. No antigen is known for it. The sample holds no much larger clone one base away, and base qualities are not on file. The CDR3 goes from the cysteine to the phenylalanine over 12 residues. Just CDR3 DNA is preserved here, 36 bases in frame from base 1. According to the germline V gene, CDR1 reads SGHDT and CDR2 reads YYEEEE. Trimming at the junction amounts to 6 bases on V and 8 bases on J, and the germline ends lie 14 bases apart. The data originate from a study of vaccination and CD4 T cells after COVID-19 (dated by TCRdb to 2021 to 2024). Study-wide context: SARS-CoV-2 positivity had been established in the convalescent patients by nasal swab PCR, and mild disease was recorded in several of these patients and severe disease in one. Post-COVID blood samples were collected from convalescent patients a median of about 92 days after diagnosis, with a range of about 30 to 161 days. Control cultures received a CEFX viral epitope pool as the positive control, an HIV-1 Nef peptide pool as the negative control, or no peptide. In roughly eleven COVID-19 convalescent patients and several infection-naive healthy vaccine recipients, the spike-specific CD4+ TCR repertoire before mRNA vaccination was compared with the repertoire after mRNA vaccination. Post-vaccine blood samples were obtained a median of approximately 74 days after the second vaccine dose, with a range of about 12 to 241 days. The cultures were stimulated with overlapping spike peptide pools from SARS-CoV-2 and from the common cold coronaviruses HCoV-NL63, HCoV-OC43 and HCoV-229E. In the convalescent cohort there were six males and four females, among whom were two Hispanic individuals, seven Caucasians, two Asians and one multiracial person. Participants got two doses of the Pfizer-BioNTech BNT162b2 vaccine (n=8) or two doses of the Moderna mRNA-1273 vaccine (n=2). The investigation overall reported the following: The median count of SARS-CoV-2-reactive clonotypes went up from roughly 21 after infection to about 41 after vaccination, although the change was not significant. Only a relatively small number of convalescent patients were included in the study, and early timepoints following natural infection were not analyzed. Of the vaccine-specific clones found in convalescent patients, nearly all (304 of 307) were mono-reactive for SARS-CoV-2 spike instead of being cross-reactive with common cold coronaviruses. Among convalescent patients, a median about 86% of the SARS-CoV-2-reactive clones seen after vaccination appeared only after vaccination, which suggests priming specific to the vaccine.

Libraries came from PCR. At the Johns Hopkins FTIC core, DNA from the cultured CD4+ T cells underwent TCR sequencing with the Oncomine TCR Beta short-read assay. Genomic DNA was extracted from the cultured CD4+ T cells with the QIAamp micro DNA kit. Oncomine TCR Beta libraries from cultured CD4+ T cells were pooled with unique dual indexes and sequenced on an Illumina iSeq 100. The study's processing was this. Non-productive sequences were removed, and CDR3s not starting with C, not ending with F or W, or shorter than 7 amino acids were discarded. The MANAFEST web application identified antigen-specific clonotypes by comparing peptide-stimulated wells against reference wells and other culture wells. To be called positive, a clone needed an FDR below 0.05, an odds ratio above 5, and a productive frequency above 0.1% in at least two of three replicate wells. A clonotype was classed as cross-reactive if the clonotype showed significant expansion both in SARS-CoV-2 spike wells and in at least one common cold coronavirus spike condition. Levenshtein distances (stringdist) and unrooted phylogenetic trees (ape) in R version 3.6.1 were used to assess CDR3 homology. The public sequencing data were trimmed at Q25 with fastp and processed into clonotypes with MiXCR by TCRdb, which kept only in-frame beta chains. A single entry per CDR3 protein holds the most common genes and DNA from its merged rows. The V and J calls shown here were made by TCRdb, not taken from the authors' results. Present in this sample are approximately 22,000 distinct CDR3 sequences, about half of which were seen just once. The ten largest clones capture around 5.5% of the sample.

What the treatment or condition label conveys for this sample: roughly ten-day PBMC culture with coronavirus spike peptide pools or control peptides (ViraFEST assay). The study used the ViraFEST assay, which expanded antigen-specific T cells with peptide pools and then identified expanded clonotypes by TCR sequencing. The convalescent patients' positive SARS-CoV-2 PCR tests fell between March and December 2020, which was before the Alpha, Beta and Delta variants emerged in the United States. Roughly 2.1 million PBMCs per well were cultured in IMDM with approximately 5.5% human AB serum and approximately 9.1 IU/ml IL-2, plus 10 ug/ml peptide pools. Half of the culture medium was replaced with fresh IL-2-containing medium on days 3 and 7. After ten to eleven days of culture, CD4+ T cells were isolated by negative selection using the EasySep CD4+ T cell isolation kit. Ficoll-Paque Plus gradient centrifugation was used to isolate PBMCs from whole blood, and the isolated PBMCs were then either used fresh or cryopreserved at -140C. In general, triplicate wells were set up for every culture condition.

The chain uses TRBV5-6 and TRBJ1-2; the D gene assignment is ambiguous. This receptor was identified in a human donor who had recovered from COVID-19. Specimen: CD4+ T cells from blood, cultured in vitro. The CDR3 reads as follows: CASNSAPGGYTF. The nucleotides read TGTGCCAGCAATTCGGCCCCCGGGGGCTACACCTTC.